Sequencing of this T cell receptor (beta chain) was carried out in a study of yellow fever vaccine responses in identical twins. A note on this clonotype: What it binds is unknown.

Per the germline V gene, CDR1 is SNHLY and CDR2 is FYNNEI. Trimming cost V 8 bases and J 8 bases; bases outside gene matches: 9. The CDR3 has 13 residues. Study-level findings and limits: Twins reportedly showed a vaccine T cell response that seemed partly convergent and partly personalized.

TCRdb reprocessed the RT-PCR reads with MiXCR, giving one entry per CDR3 protein. The data hold about 20,000 distinct CDR3 sequences, with around 76% observed a single time. The V and J genes are TRBV2 and TRBJ2-7; 10 nucleotides match TRBD2. The clonotype originates from a woman in her late teens or twenties who received the yellow fever vaccine. Sample: T cells from blood (PBMCs), unsorted or a sorted subset (not recorded which), taken before or after yellow fever vaccination (not recorded which). The DNA of the CDR3 is TGTGCCAGCCTCCTTATACTAGCGGGAAAGCAGTACTTC. Its protein product is CASLLILAGKQYF.